This T cell receptor beta chain was sequenced during a study of OX40 agonist ivuxolimab in advanced cancers. Whole-study findings and limits: Clones of CD4+ and CD8+ blood T cells grew by week 6 at doses of 0.1 to 3.0 mg/kg.

This table comes from immunoSEQ multiplex PCR, and its TCRdb copy is limited to in-frame clones, with some not included. The table has fewer than 85,000 clones, roughly four fifths seen once; the top ten hold around 1.6%. A word on this clone: Antigen: not known.

Germline values: CDR1 GTSNPN, CDR2 SVGIG (reference sequence). Trimming removed 4 bases from V and 6 bases from J, with 7 bases in between. The CDR3 consists of 11 residues. The chain carries TRBV30 and TRBJ2-1; no reliable D call. This specimen consisted of CD4+ or CD8+ T cells sorted from blood, obtained in a trial of the OX40 agonist ivuxolimab. The source is an adult with an advanced solid tumor such as melanoma, head and neck, liver or kidney cancer. CDR3: CAWIRTNEQFF. CDR3 DNA: TGTGCCTGGATCCGTACCAATGAGCAGTTCTTC.